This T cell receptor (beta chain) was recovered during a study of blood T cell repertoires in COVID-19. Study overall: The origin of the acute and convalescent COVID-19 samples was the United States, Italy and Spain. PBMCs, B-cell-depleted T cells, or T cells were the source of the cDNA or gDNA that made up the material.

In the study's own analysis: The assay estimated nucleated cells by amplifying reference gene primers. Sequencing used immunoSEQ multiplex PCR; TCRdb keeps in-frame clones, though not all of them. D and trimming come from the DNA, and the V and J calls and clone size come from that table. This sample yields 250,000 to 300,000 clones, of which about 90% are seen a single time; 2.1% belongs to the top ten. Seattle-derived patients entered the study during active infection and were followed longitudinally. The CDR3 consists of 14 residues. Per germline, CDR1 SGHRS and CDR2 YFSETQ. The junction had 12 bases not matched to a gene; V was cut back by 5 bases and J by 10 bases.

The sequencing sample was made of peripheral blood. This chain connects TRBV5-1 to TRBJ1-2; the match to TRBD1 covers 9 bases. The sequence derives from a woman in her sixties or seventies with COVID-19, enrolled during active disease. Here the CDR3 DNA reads TGCGCCAGCAGATCGACAGGGGGTGCCCTCGTCTACACCTTC. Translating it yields CASRSTGGALVYTF.